A single sample is the source of the 27 T cell receptor beta chains below, sequenced in a study of T cell changes during pregnancy in multiple sclerosis. The table came from immunoSEQ multiplex PCR; TCRdb's copy has only in-frame clones and leaves some out. The profile shows under 120,000 clones, just over 90% of them singletons. This specimen consisted of peripheral blood, obtained after pregnancy. These TCRs come from a female donor with multiple sclerosis, enrolled in a pregnancy study.

This chain links TRBV25-1 with TRBJ1-3; TRBD1 aligns across 7 bases. Trimming took 3 bases from V and 2 from J; bases not matched to a gene: 7. Germline CDR1 reads MGHDK; CDR2 reads SYGVNS. This CDR3 region has 16 residues. The DNA of the CDR3 is TGTGCCAGCAGTGATCCGACAGGGATGACTGGAAACACCATATATTTT. Protein: CASSDPTGMTGNTIYF. Full variable domain (missing parts from reference TRBV25-1 and TRBJ1-3): EADIYQTPRYLVIGTGKKITLECSQTMGHDKMYWYQQDPGMELHLIHYSYGVNSTEKGDLSSESTVSRIRTEHFPLTLESARPSHTSQYLCASSDPTGMTGNTIYFGEGSWLTVV.

The V call is TRBV5-1, the J call TRBJ2-5, with a tentative D call TRBD1 (6 bases). Germline CDR1 and CDR2: SGHRS and YFSETQ. V was shortened by 5 bases and J by 2 bases, with 19 bases between the two germline ends. There are 16 residues in the CDR3. CDR3: CASSFQGSSTQETQYF. The DNA for the CDR3 is TGCGCCAGCAGTTTCCAGGGGAGCTCAACGCAAGAGACCCAGTACTTC. The full variable domain, with the rest looked up from reference TRBV5-1 and TRBJ2-5, is KAGVTQTPRYLIKTRGQQVTLSCSPISGHRSVSWYQQTPGQGLQFLFEYFSETQRNKGNFPGRFSGRQFSNSRSEMNVSTLELGDSALYLCASSFQGSSTQETQYFGPGTRLLVL.

The genes are TRBV27 and TRBJ2-7; D may be TRBD1 (5 bases). V lost 6 bases and J lost 2, with 11 bases in between. The germline V gene encodes CDR1 MNHEY and CDR2 SMNVEV (reference sequence). This CDR3 contains 13 residues. The CDR3 DNA sequence: TGTGCCAGCAGGGATATCAGGGCCTACGAGCAGTACTTC. Protein sequence: CASRDIRAYEQYF.

The rearrangement joins TRBV10-3 to TRBJ2-6; D perhaps matches TRBD1 (7 bases). V gave up 8 bases and J gave up 3 bases, with 14 bases separating them. The V gene's germline CDR1 is ENHRY and CDR2 SYGVKD. CDR3 length: 15 amino acids. The CDR3 loop reads CAIARGDVGANVLTF. CDR3 coding DNA: TGTGCCATCGCCAGGGGGGATGTTGGGGCCAACGTCCTGACTTTC.

V usage is TRBV29-1 and J usage is TRBJ1-2; D perhaps matches TRBD1 (5 bases). Looked up from germline, CDR1 is SQVTM and CDR2 is ANQGSEA. Trimming took 0 bases from V and 4 from J, leaving 18 bases between them. The CDR3 has 16 residues. The CDR3 coding sequence is TGCAGCGTTGAAGACCGGGAGGGGACGGGCCGCTATGGCTACACCTTC. As protein: CSVEDREGTGRYGYTF.

V is TRBV19 and J is TRBJ1-1, with D possibly TRBD1 on 5 matching bases. Trimming took off 6 bases at V and 8 bases at J, with 16 bases between the two ends. CDR3 size: 13 residues. Germline lookup yields CDR1 LNHDA and CDR2 SQIVND (reference sequence). CDR3 sequence: CASREGARWEAFF. In nucleotides, the CDR3 is TGTGCCAGTAGGGAAGGGGCCCGGTGGGAAGCTTTCTTT.

The V call is TRBV7-2, the J call TRBJ2-2; 8 bases agree with TRBD2. Germline-derived CDR1 and CDR2 are SGHTA and FQGNSA. The CDR3 runs to 17 residues. The V segment lost 3 bases and the J segment 0 bases; nucleotides outside the gene matches: 6. DNA for the CDR3: TGTGCCAGCAGCTTGCTAGCGGGCAAGACGAACACCGGGGAGCTGTTTTTT. Translation: CASSLLAGKTNTGELFF.

This sequence joins TRBV19 and TRBJ1-1; D is ambiguous. V was cut by 2 bases and J by 0 bases, with 7 bases left in between. In germline, CDR1 is LNHDA, CDR2 SQIVND (reference sequence). The CDR3 has 14 amino acids. The CDR3 is CASSIPGMNTEAFF. Here the CDR3 DNA reads TGTGCCAGTAGTATACCGGGAATGAACACTGAAGCTTTCTTT.

The rearrangement joins TRBV6-5 to TRBJ1-6, with 11 bases aligning to TRBD1. Germline assignment: CDR1 MNHEY and CDR2 SVGAGI. The junction had 4 bases not matched to a gene; V was cut back by 5 bases and J by 7 bases. The CDR3 loop spans 15 amino acids. CDR3 loop: CASSNWDRGNSPLHF. CDR3 coding DNA: TGTGCCAGCAGTAATTGGGACAGGGGGAATTCACCCCTCCACTTT.

The chain is built from TRBV19 and TRBJ2-7, with D possibly TRBD1 on 7 matching bases. The CDR3 has 14 residues. The germline V gene encodes CDR1 LNHDA and CDR2 SQIVND (reference sequence). With 5 bases removed from V and 3 bases from J, the gap between germline ends came to 14 bases. Written as DNA, the CDR3 is TGTGCCAGTAGTGAGGCAGGGGGAGGCTACGAGCAGTACTTC. This gives the protein CASSEAGGGYEQYF.

This chain joins TRBV7-9 and TRBJ1-1; D gene ambiguous. Germline V gene data show CDR1 as SEHNR and CDR2 as FQNEAQ (reference sequence). The CDR3 is 15 residues long. The V end lost 2 bases, the J end lost 0 bases, and 10 bases lay between the germline ends. CDR3 in DNA: TGTGCCAGCAGCTTAAGAGGCACCTTGAACACTGAAGCTTTCTTT. Encoded protein: CASSLRGTLNTEAFF.

The chain has TRBV15 and TRBJ2-3; TRBD2 agrees at 7 bases. Germline CDR1 reads LNHNV; CDR2 reads YYDKDF (reference sequence). The trim removed 2 bases at V and 3 bases at J, leaving 5 bases unmatched. There are 15 residues in the CDR3. CDR3 region: CATSRLIGGTDTQYF. The CDR3 coding sequence is TGTGCCACCAGCAGACTGATCGGGGGGACAGATACGCAGTATTTT.

The chain joins TRBV7-9 to TRBJ2-3; 7 positions match TRBD1. The junction had 3 bases not matched to a gene; V was cut back by 1 base and J by 2 bases. This CDR3 comprises 15 residues. CDR1 is SEHNR, CDR2 FQNEAQ, per germline (reference sequence). CDR3 nucleotides: TGTGCCAGCAGCTTAGGGACAGGAGACACAGATACGCAGTATTTT. It is translated as CASSLGTGDTDTQYF.

In this sample, this clone turned up a few times. The chain has TRBV6-6 and TRBJ1-6, with D perhaps TRBD1 (5 bases). Germline V gene lookup returns CDR1 MNHNY and CDR2 SVGAGI (reference sequence). The CDR3 extends over 16 amino acids. Trimming pared 6 bases from V and 2 bases from J, leaving 14 bases between. The CDR3 reads CASRQTDSAYNSPLHF. CDR3 coding DNA: TGTGCCAGCAGGCAAACCGACAGTGCCTATAATTCACCCCTCCACTTT.

With regard to this clone: A much larger clone lies a single base off, so this may be a read error. The V call is TRBV2, the J call TRBJ1-5; D is ambiguous. Germline assignment: CDR1 SNHLY and CDR2 FYNNEI. CDR3 length: 15 residues. The chain's CDR3 is CASMRAPDGNRPQHF. DNA for the CDR3: TGTGCCAGCATGAGGGCTCCCGATGGGAATCGGCCCCAGCATTTT.

The table lists this clone with a few counts. The chain couples TRBV9 to TRBJ1-6; D might be TRBD1 (5 bases). The CDR3 extends over 15 amino acids. V was trimmed by 2 bases and J by 7 bases, leaving 13 bases between them. The germline V gene has CDR1 SGDLS and CDR2 YYNGEE. CDR3 in amino acids: CASSVLGPGNSPLHF. The DNA for the CDR3 is TGTGCCAGCAGCGTCCTGGGGCCGGGCAATTCACCCCTCCACTTT.

The V call is TRBV9, the J call TRBJ2-1; 9 bases align to TRBD2. Unmatched junction bases numbered 10, after V lost 0 bases and J lost 9 bases. The CDR3 totals 16 residues. Germline assignment: CDR1 SGDLS and CDR2 YYNGEE. CDR3 nucleotide sequence: TGTGCCAGCAGCGTAGATTTGCGGGGGGGCCCTAGTGAGCAGTTCTTC. This codes for CASSVDLRGGPSEQFF.

The V call is TRBV4-1, the J call TRBJ1-1, with D perhaps matching TRBD1 (5 bases). The CDR3 consists of 13 residues. Germline lookup yields CDR1 MGHRA and CDR2 YSYEKL. Trimming took off 0 bases at V and 8 bases at J, with 10 bases between the two ends. The CDR3 coding sequence is TGCGCCAGCAGCCAAGATTTTGGACAAGAAGCTTTCTTT. It codes for CASSQDFGQEAFF.

For the CDR3, the DNA is TGCGCCAGCAGCCCCGGACAGGGAGGATCTTCCACTGAAGCTTTCTTT. This sequence encodes CASSPGQGGSSTEAFF. The chain uses TRBV5-1 and TRBJ1-1; 8 nucleotides agree with TRBD1. V lost 4 bases and J lost 4; bases outside the gene matches: 12. The length of the CDR3 is 16 residues. CDR1 and CDR2 from the germline V gene are SGHRS and YFSETQ.

V usage is TRBV2 and J usage is TRBJ2-5; 10 nucleotides match TRBD2. The CDR3 sequence is 15 residues long. Losses at the gene ends were 6 bases for V and 4 bases for J; bases not matched to a gene: 8. Germline-derived CDR1 and CDR2 are SNHLY and FYNNEI. CDR3 coding DNA: TGTGCCAGCAGAGCTAGCGGGGGACCGGTAGAGACCCAGTACTTC. It translates to CASRASGGPVETQYF.

The V gene is TRBV6-6, the J gene TRBJ2-7; TRBD1 agrees at 11 bases. The CDR3 is 14 residues long. V shed 4 bases and J 5 bases; nucleotides not matched to a gene: 4. Germline V gives CDR1 MNHNY, CDR2 SVGAGI (reference sequence). In DNA, the CDR3 is TGTGCCAGCAGTTCCGGGACAGGGGGTGACGAGCAGTACTTC. It yields the protein CASSSGTGGDEQYF.

The count of this clone is one. The chain joins TRBV6-1 to TRBJ1-5; D is unclear. CDR1 and CDR2 from the germline V gene are MNHNS and SASEGT. Trimming stripped 3 bases from V and 5 bases from J, with 8 bases between. The CDR3 consists of 13 residues. CDR3 protein: CASSERWDQPQHF. The CDR3 DNA reads TGTGCCAGCAGTGAGAGGTGGGATCAGCCCCAGCATTTT.

In its sample, this clone was seen once. The CDR3 DNA is TGTGCCAGCAGCTTGGTTAGCGGGGGCCCGGGGGGCTCCTACGAGCAGTACTTC. Translating it yields CASSLVSGGPGGSYEQYF. The V and J genes are TRBV7-6 and TRBJ2-7; the match to TRBD2 covers 9 bases. The V gene's germline CDR1 is SGHVS and CDR2 FNYEAQ. Trimming cost V 3 bases and J 0 bases; bases outside gene matches: 12. This CDR3 has 18 residues.

On this clone itself: The junction and the germline gene differ at one end; a read error may be behind it. The chain uses TRBV7-9 and TRBJ2-7; 10 nucleotides match TRBD1. The germline gives CDR1 SEHNR, CDR2 FQNEAQ (reference sequence). The CDR3 loop spans 13 amino acids. The chain's CDR3 is CASSLGQGAHRFF. For the CDR3, the DNA is TGTGCCAGCAGCTTAGGACAGGGGGCCCACCGGTTCTTC.

V and J are TRBV9 and TRBJ1-3; D is unresolved. Trimming removed 0 bases at V and 0 bases at J, with 7 bases between. The germline V gene encodes CDR1 SGDLS and CDR2 YYNGEE. This CDR3 is built from 15 residues. CDR3 coding DNA: TGTGCCAGCAGCGTAGGGGCAGACTCTGGAAACACCATATATTTT. Its translation: CASSVGADSGNTIYF.

The V and J genes are TRBV6-1 and TRBJ1-2, with D perhaps TRBD1 (6 bases). The V and J ends lost 2 bases and 7 bases respectively, with 11 bases between them. Per the germline V gene, CDR1 is MNHNS and CDR2 is SASEGT. The CDR3 extends over 13 amino acids. The CDR3: CASSENHRVGYTF. The CDR3 region has the DNA TGTGCCAGCAGTGAAAATCACAGGGTTGGCTACACCTTC.

The gene calls are TRBV7-2 and TRBJ2-5; D remains ambiguous. Trimming pared 1 base from V and 5 bases from J, leaving 14 bases between. This CDR3 is 15 amino acids long. Germline V lookup: CDR1 SGHTA, CDR2 FQGNSA. CDR3 loop: CASSLVYAPRETQYF. The CDR3 coding sequence is TGTGCCAGCAGCTTAGTCTATGCCCCGCGGGAGACCCAGTACTTC.